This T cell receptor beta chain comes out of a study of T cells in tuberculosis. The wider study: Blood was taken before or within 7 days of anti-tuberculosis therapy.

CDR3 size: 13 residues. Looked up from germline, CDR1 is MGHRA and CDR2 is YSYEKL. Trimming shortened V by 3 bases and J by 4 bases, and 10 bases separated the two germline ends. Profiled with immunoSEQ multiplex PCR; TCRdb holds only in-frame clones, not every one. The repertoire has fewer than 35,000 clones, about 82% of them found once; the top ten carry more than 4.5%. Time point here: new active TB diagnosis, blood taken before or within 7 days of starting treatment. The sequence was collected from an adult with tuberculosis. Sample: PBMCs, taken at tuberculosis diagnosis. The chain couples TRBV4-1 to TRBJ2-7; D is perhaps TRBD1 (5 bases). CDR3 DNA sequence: TGCGCCAGCAGCCAGTTCACAGGATACGAGCAGTACTTC. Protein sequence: CASSQFTGYEQYF.